Listed here is a single T cell receptor beta chain. Its specificity is unknown. A v3.0 immunoSEQ assay was performed at survey level. Clones were read by immunoSEQ multiplex PCR, and TCRdb kept only the in-frame ones, dropping some. Of just over 35,000 clones detected, about four fifths appear once; the ten largest clones hold approximately 6.5%. This sample is drawn from a study of long-term antiretroviral therapy in people with HIV. Study-wide points: Patients on ART gained diversity, which nonetheless stayed below transplant donor controls.

Germline lookup yields CDR1 SGDLS and CDR2 YYNGEE. Trimming took 6 bases from V and 8 from J; bases not matched to a gene: 11. The CDR3 loop spans 14 amino acids. The chain recombines TRBV9 with TRBJ2-1; the match to TRBD2 covers 7 bases. The material was unsorted PBMCs, obtained 0.6 years after starting antiretroviral therapy. The TCR sequence derives from a man in his late teens or twenties with HIV. The chain's CDR3 is CASTPGGGPHEQFF. CDR3 coding DNA: TGTGCCAGCACCCCGGGGGGAGGTCCTCATGAGCAGTTCTTC. Based on the CDR3 plus reference TRBV9 and TRBJ2-1, the full variable domain is DSGVTQTPKHLITATGQRVTLRCSPRSGDLSVYWYQQSLDQGLQFLIQYYNGEERAKGNILERFSAQQFPDLHSELNLSSLELGDSALYFCASTPGGGPHEQFFGPGTRLTVL.